These 9 T cell receptor beta chains share one sample of origin, sequenced in a study of blood T cell repertoires in COVID-19. Measured with immunoSEQ multiplex PCR; TCRdb has only the in-frame clones, and not every one. The sample gives almost 200,000 clones, about 82% of which show up once; 0.9% to 0.95% is in the top ten. Sample: peripheral blood. The receptors derive from a man between 60 and 75 years old with COVID-19, enrolled during active disease.

The chain is built from TRBV19 and TRBJ1-3; no reliable D call. The V end was cut by 5 bases, the J end by 2 bases, with 10 bases between. Germline V lookup: CDR1 LNHDA, CDR2 SQIVND (reference sequence). The CDR3 is 14 amino acids. The CDR3 sequence is CASSQRAPGNTIYF. The CDR3 DNA reads as TGTGCCAGTAGTCAGAGGGCCCCTGGAAACACCATATATTTT.

The rearrangement joins TRBV12-3 or TRBV12-4 to TRBJ1-1; no firm D call. The germline V and J ends were trimmed by 3 bases and 11 bases, with 13 bases remaining between them. This CDR3 has 12 amino acids. The CDR3 loop is CASSLSGLGAFF. DNA for the CDR3: TGTGCCAGCAGTTTGTCAGGTCTGGGTGCTTTCTTT.

The gene calls are TRBV5-1 and TRBJ1-6, with TRBD1 as a possible D gene (5 bases). The germline V gene encodes CDR1 SGHRS and CDR2 YFSETQ. The V gene lost 0 bases and the J gene lost 7 bases, with 11 bases spanning the gap. This CDR3 is built from 15 residues. The DNA of the CDR3 is TGCGCCAGCAGCTTGGGACAGCTAATAAATTCACCCCTCCACTTT. Amino acids: CASSLGQLINSPLHF.

The chain recombines TRBV28 with TRBJ2-1; 9 bases align to TRBD1. This CDR3 has 12 residues. J was trimmed by 9 bases and V by 6 bases; bases with no gene match: 3. Germline lookup yields CDR1 MDHEN and CDR2 SYDVKM. The CDR3 bases are TGTGCCAGCAGGGGACAGGGTCTTGAGCAGTTCTTC. Protein sequence: CASRGQGLEQFF.

In this sample, this clone turned up once. The V call is TRBV3-1 (or the pseudogene TRBV3-2), the J call TRBJ2-1; TRBD2 aligns across 8 bases. The CDR3 loop spans 17 amino acids. V dropped 1 base and J dropped 7; count of bases not matched to a gene: 12. Germline CDR1 reads LGHDT; CDR2 reads YNNKEL (reference sequence). The CDR3 DNA reads TGTGCCAGCAGCCAAGTAGGAGGTAGCGGGATGGGGAATGAGCAGTTCTTC. Encoded protein: CASSQVGGSGMGNEQFF.

This clone has only a few counts. The chain uses TRBV9 and TRBJ2-7, with D possibly being TRBD1 (6 bases). Trimming removed 4 bases from V and 7 bases from J, with 21 bases in between. Germline assignment: CDR1 SGDLS and CDR2 YYNGEE. The CDR3 contains 15 residues. CDR3 nucleotides: TGTGCCAGCAGCCCCCGTCTTTGGGGGCAGGATGAGCAGTACTTC. This codes for CASSPRLWGQDEQYF.

The rearrangement links TRBV15 to TRBJ2-4; D may be TRBD2 (5 bases). V was cut by 3 bases and J by 6 bases, with 12 bases left in between. The CDR3 runs 14 residues. The V gene's germline CDR1 is LNHNV and CDR2 YYDKDF (reference sequence). CDR3 in DNA: TGTGCCACCAGCAGCGACGGAGGTGGAAACATTCAGTACTTC. The encoded protein is CATSSDGGGNIQYF. Supplemented by reference TRBV15 and TRBJ2-4, the full variable domain reads DAMVIQNPRYQVTQFGKPVTLSCSQTLNHNVMYWYQQKSSQAPKLLFHYYDKDFNNEADTPDNFQSRRPNTSFCFLDIRSPGLGDTAMYLCATSSDGGGNIQYFGAGTRLSVL.

This clone was counted between two and nine times. In DNA form, the CDR3 reads TGTGCCAGCATGGCAGGGGTGAATTCACCCCTCCACTTT. This encodes CASMAGVNSPLHF. The rearrangement uses TRBV2 and TRBJ1-6; possibly TRBD1 for D (6 bases). The CDR3 totals 13 residues. Trimming removed 7 bases from V and 7 bases from J, with 11 bases in between. Germline V CDR1 and CDR2: SNHLY, FYNNEI.

This clone was found a few times. The chain combines TRBV6-4 with TRBJ2-1; D uncertain. The V and J ends lost 3 bases and 5 bases respectively, with 11 bases between them. Per the germline V gene, CDR1 is MRHNA and CDR2 is SNTAGT. The CDR3 sequence is 14 residues long. CDR3 region: CASSEPARNNEQFF. The CDR3, as DNA: TGTGCCAGCAGTGAACCCGCCAGGAACAATGAGCAGTTCTTC.